This TCR beta chain was sequenced in a study of shared clonotypes between healthy human individuals (dated by TCRdb to the early 2020s). Study-level background: A couple of women and a few men aged 18 to 49 years were included in the cohort. Per donor, three plates each were used for CD4 naive and CD4 memory, two for CD8 naive, and one for CD8 memory. Blood TCR repertoires of four to six healthy adults were deeply sequenced to estimate repertoire size and the extent of clonotype sharing between individuals. Libraries were prepared and TCR repertoires were sequenced by different laboratories using diverse techniques, in order to increase sequencing depth and limit assay-specific biases. Each donor's leukapheresis produced roughly between roughly 0.85 and 9.5 billion PBMCs. Results and caveats for the whole study, not just this receptor: Based on pairwise subsampling, the degree of clonotype sharing among donors was expected to be affected by sequencing depth. Sampling was restricted to blood, and TCR repertoires in tissues likely differ from the TCR repertoires found in blood. When a handful of donors were compared, the shared fraction of clonotypes was 5% to 6.5% for naive CD4, 3.5% to 4% for naive CD8, 2% to 2.5% for memory CD4, and about 0.36% for memory CD8. Compared with non-shared clonotypes, clonotypes shared by all four sorted-subset donors had higher generation probabilities. Naive subsets generally had larger estimated clonotype richness than memory subsets. Rarefaction of sorted-subset datasets indicated incomplete sequencing despite the large sequencing depth. The genetic and exposure-history diversity represented was limited by the small number of donors.

TCR CDR3 regions were amplified from genomic DNA by multiplex PCR using the deep immunoSEQ assay. For each cell subset, the extracted genomic DNA was distributed evenly across all wells of several immunoSEQ 96-well plates, and each plate served as one replicate. For sorted subsets, approximately 210 ng of genomic DNA, equivalent to 25,000 to 35,000 T cell genomes, went into each replicate PCR. Purified libraries were quantified with a Qubit 3.0 fluorometer, sized on a Bioanalyzer 2100, and re-quantified with the KAPA Library Quantification kit. A separate single-read 150-cycle Illumina NextSeq 550 flow cell was used to sequence each immunoSEQ 96-well plate. Turning to the authors' computational methods: Because the immunoSEQ output held only junctional sequences and lacked quality scores, the filtering could not match the filtering applied to full-length reads. Sequences were annotated with PyIR, a Python wrapper for IgBLAST v1.9, and V/J genes and CDR3 were assigned using IMGT germline references. Reads were filtered out if the reads had weak V/J assignments (E-value above 1e-6), no CDR3, stop codons, out-of-frame junctions, or ambiguous translated residues. V3J clonotypes were defined by identical inferred V gene, J gene, and CDR3 amino acid sequence. Percentage overlap between repertoires was computed as shared unique clonotypes divided by the size of the smaller repertoire. RTK rarefaction, the Chao1 estimator, and Recon v2.1 estimates of unobserved clonotypes were used to assess repertoire richness. Generation probabilities were computed with OLGA for all TCRbeta clonotypes obtained by the gDNA method from a handful of donors. Entries here come from immuneACCESS through TCRdb and include only in-frame sequences with V and J called. Some clones fail to appear in such tables; in the studies checked, an unresolved V gene covers under half of the shortfall, and the cause of the remainder is unknown. Clone size and V and J calls were adopted from that table, with D and trimming inferred from the DNA. In all, the sample holds some 2,400,000 clones, and about 94% of those were seen once. The ten largest clones represent roughly 0.13% of the sample.

V is pared back by 0 bases and J by 2 bases, with 9 bases lying between the germline termini. Its CDR3 holds 15 amino acids, cysteine through phenylalanine. Only the CDR3 part of the read is kept: 45 bases, read in frame from the first base. CDR1 SGHRS and CDR2 YFSETQ were looked up in the germline V gene. About this clone: The antigen it recognizes is unknown. It has no much larger one-base neighbor in the sample; base qualities were not kept.

Healthy HIV-negative adults with no recently reported acute infections or vaccinations were included as donors. Only Caucasian adults living in Nashville, Tennessee, USA were represented among the donors. Magnetic negative selection was used to enrich CD4+ T cells, after which naive cells were positively selected on CD45RA and the negative fraction became the memory subset. Blood was collected by leukapheresis, and PBMCs were isolated by Ficoll-Histopaque density gradient centrifugation and then cryopreserved in liquid nitrogen vapor phase. Analytical flow cytometry was used to check the purity and quantity of every magnetically sorted T cell population. Genomic DNA was isolated from every sorted fraction and measured by UV absorbance on a Nanodrop 2000c.

The rearrangement combines TRBV5-1 with TRBJ1-3; the D gene identity is not certain. The sequence derives from a man aged 18 to 35 in good health. The specimen was naive CD4+ T cells sorted from blood. Reading the label with the study, this specimen's cell subset or site is: CD45RA+ positively selected. The base sequence is TGCGCCAGCAGCTTGGATGGTGGGGCTGGAAACACCATATATTTT. Its protein is CASSLDGGAGNTIYF.